The next 5 T cell receptor beta chains were all read from a single sample in a study of T-cell reconstitution after alpha-beta-depleted transplantation in children. Unique molecular identifiers were used in preparing the TCRbeta library. Each CDR3 protein is one row after TCRdb ran MiXCR on the PCR reads. The sample includes a few hundred thousand distinct CDR3 sequences, roughly two fifths of them seen just once. This specimen was PBMCs, taken before TCRalphabeta/CD19-depleted stem cell transplant. These receptors were obtained from a girl aged 2 to 10 with aplastic anemia, due to receive a stem cell transplant.

At least ten counts were recorded for this clonotype. The J gene is TRBJ2-1, the V gene TRBV6-1; 11 nucleotides agree with TRBD2. Per the germline V gene, CDR1 is MNHNS and CDR2 is SASEGT. The CDR3 sequence is 13 residues long. The V segment lost 6 bases and the J segment 9 bases; nucleotides outside the gene matches: 4. CDR3 sequence (DNA): TGTGCCAGCAGCGGACTAGCGGGTGTTGAGCAGTTCTTC. Its translation: CASSGLAGVEQFF.

This clonotype was counted ten times or more. The CDR3, as DNA: TGCAGTGCTCCCGGACAGGGGTACAATGAGCAGTTCTTC. Its translation: CSAPGQGYNEQFF. The J gene is TRBJ2-1, the V gene TRBV20-1, with 9 bases matching TRBD1. CDR3 length: 13 amino acids. Trimming cost V 5 bases and J 4 bases; bases outside gene matches: 3. Germline loops: CDR1 DFQATT, CDR2 SNEGSKA (reference sequence).

This clonotype was seen only a few times. J is TRBJ1-1 and V is TRBV19, with TRBD1 identical over 8 bases. CDR3 length: 14 amino acids. V was clipped by 6 bases and J by 1 base; unmatched bases: 4. Germline V gives CDR1 LNHDA, CDR2 SQIVND (reference sequence). The DNA of the CDR3 is TGTGCCAGTAGGGCAGGGGGCTGGAACACTGAAGCTTTCTTT. It specifies CASRAGGWNTEAFF.

The chain recombines TRBV5-1 with TRBJ2-7; a weak D match, TRBD2 (5 bases). The CDR3 totals 14 residues. Germline V gene lookup returns CDR1 SGHRS and CDR2 YFSETQ. V shed 1 base and J shed 5 bases, with 13 bases lying between them. CDR3 bases: TGCGCCAGCAGCTTGATGAGGGCGAAGGACGAGCAGTACTTC. This sequence encodes CASSLMRAKDEQYF. The variable domain in full, completed from reference TRBV5-1 and TRBJ2-7, reads KAGVTQTPRYLIKTRGQQVTLSCSPISGHRSVSWYQQTPGQGLQFLFEYFSETQRNKGNFPGRFSGRQFSNSRSEMNVSTLELGDSALYLCASSLMRAKDEQYFGPGTRLTVT.

The rearrangement links TRBV28 to TRBJ2-2; the D gene is possibly TRBD2 (6 bases). This CDR3 spans 13 amino acids. Deletions cut 10 bases from V and 5 bases from J, with 14 bases between. Germline V gene lookup returns CDR1 MDHEN and CDR2 SYDVKM. CDR3 DNA sequence: TGTGCCACCAAATATCGGGGGACCGGGGAGCTGTTTTTT. Protein sequence: CATKYRGTGELFF. Full variable domain (remainder filled in from reference TRBV28 and TRBJ2-2): DVKVTQSSRYLVKRTGEKVFLECVQDMDHENMFWYRQDPGLGLRLIYFSYDVKMKEKGDIPEGYSVSREKKERFSLILESASTNQTSMYLCATKYRGTGELFFGEGSRLTVL.